Each of the 2 T cell receptor beta chains below was sequenced from the same sample in a study of response to subunit inactivated influenza vaccine. In TCRdb, the RT-PCR reads were re-called with MiXCR into one record per CDR3 protein. The table has about 520,000 distinct CDR3 sequences, about 7.2% seen once. The sample consisted of PBMCs from blood, taken around 25 months after vaccination. All receptors derive from a man in his fifties or sixties who received an inactivated influenza vaccine.

The sample holds a few counts of this clonotype. This sequence joins TRBV12-3 or TRBV12-4 and TRBJ1-4, with TRBD1 identical over 9 bases. The CDR3 extends over 14 amino acids. V lost 5 bases and J lost 11; bases outside the gene matches: 9. The CDR3 spells CASSNYRGQVKLFF. CDR3 nucleotide sequence: TGTGCCAGCAGTAACTACAGGGGGCAGGTGAAACTGTTTTTT.

The chain links TRBV20-1 to TRBJ1-2; D gene unclear. This CDR3 contains 13 residues. Germline values: CDR1 DFQATT, CDR2 SNEGSKA (reference sequence). V lost 4 bases and J 3 bases, leaving 12 bases between the germline ends. The CDR3 DNA sequence: TGCAGTGCTATGGACCCAGTGGACTATGGCTACACCTTC. It encodes CSAMDPVDYGYTF.